This section outlines one T cell receptor beta chain sequence together with its context. At least ten counts were recorded for this clone. This clone's antigen is unknown. Base qualities were left out, and no much larger clone turns up one base away. Donors were healthy HIV-negative adults with no recently reported acute infections or vaccinations. Every donor was a Caucasian adult residing in Nashville, Tennessee, USA. For unsorted samples, some 90 million PBMCs were counted and genomic DNA was extracted with the QIAamp DNA Blood Mini kit. After blood collection by leukapheresis, PBMCs were isolated using Ficoll-Histopaque density gradient centrifugation and then cryopreserved in the vapor phase of liquid nitrogen. The data originate from a study of shared clonotypes between healthy human individuals (dated by TCRdb to the early 2020s). About the full investigation: The cohort comprised a couple of women and three men aged 18 to 49 years. To estimate repertoire size and how much clonotype sharing occurs between individuals, the study deeply sequenced the blood TCR repertoires of 4 to 6 healthy adults. Different laboratories and diverse techniques were used to prepare libraries and sequence TCR repertoires, to increase sequencing depth and limit assay-specific biases. Leukapheresis yielded between about 0.94 and 9 billion PBMCs per donor.

Trimming removed 3 bases from V and 4 bases from J, leaving 11 bases between the germline ends. Counted from cysteine to phenylalanine, this CDR3 has 14 amino acids. CDR3 DNA only is kept here, 42 bases in frame from base 1. Via the germline V gene, CDR1 is SGDLS and CDR2 YYNGEE. TCR CDR3 regions were amplified from genomic DNA by multiplex PCR using the deep immunoSEQ assay. Extracted genomic DNA from each cell subset was distributed evenly across all wells of several immunoSEQ 96-well plates, and each plate was treated as a replicate. For unsorted PBMC, approximately 0.3 ug genomic DNA, equal to around 30,000 T cell genomes, was loaded into each replicate PCR. Ten immunoSEQ deep assay plates were used to sequence the unsorted PBMC genomic DNA. Purified libraries were measured with a Qubit 3.0 fluorometer, size-checked on a Bioanalyzer 2100, and measured again with the KAPA Library Quantification kit. Each immunoSEQ 96-well plate was sequenced on its own single-read 150-cycle Illumina NextSeq 550 flow cell. Regarding the original processing steps: Because the immunoSEQ output held only junctional sequences and lacked quality scores, the filtering could not match the filtering applied to full-length reads. To assign V/J genes and CDR3, sequences were annotated against IMGT germline references using PyIR, a Python wrapper for IgBLAST v1.9. Reads were removed for weak V/J assignments (E-value above 1e-6), missing CDR3, stop codons, out-of-frame junctions, or ambiguous translated residues. V3J clonotypes were defined by identical inferred V gene, J gene, and CDR3 amino acid sequence. Percentage overlap between repertoires was calculated by dividing the number of shared unique clonotypes by the size of the smaller repertoire. Three approaches were used to assess repertoire richness: RTK rarefaction, the Chao1 estimator, and Recon v2.1 estimates of unobserved clonotypes. TCRdb holds this immuneACCESS table with in-frame rearrangements only. Some clones are missing; in checked studies, unresolved V genes explain under half, and the rest has no known cause. V and J calls and clone size are copied from that table; D and trimming were computed from the DNA. Counted in this sample were some 96,000 clones; roughly 50% of them appeared once. More than 12% of the sample is in the top ten clones.

Beyond this particular receptor, the publication reports: Because the study included a small number of donors, the genetic and exposure-history diversity represented was limited. Based on pairwise subsampling, the degree of clonotype sharing among donors was expected to be affected by sequencing depth. Sampling was restricted to blood, and TCR repertoires in tissues likely differ from the TCR repertoires found in blood.

The sequence joins TRBV9 to TRBJ1-3; the D gene is not confidently resolved. Sequencing input: PBMCs. The clonotype comes from a woman between 40 and 55 years old in good health. Some clones in this sample may be carry-over from other donors' samples. The DNA sequence is given as TGTGCCAGCAGCGCCCCAAGAACCGGAAACACCATATATTTT. This yields the protein CASSAPRTGNTIYF.